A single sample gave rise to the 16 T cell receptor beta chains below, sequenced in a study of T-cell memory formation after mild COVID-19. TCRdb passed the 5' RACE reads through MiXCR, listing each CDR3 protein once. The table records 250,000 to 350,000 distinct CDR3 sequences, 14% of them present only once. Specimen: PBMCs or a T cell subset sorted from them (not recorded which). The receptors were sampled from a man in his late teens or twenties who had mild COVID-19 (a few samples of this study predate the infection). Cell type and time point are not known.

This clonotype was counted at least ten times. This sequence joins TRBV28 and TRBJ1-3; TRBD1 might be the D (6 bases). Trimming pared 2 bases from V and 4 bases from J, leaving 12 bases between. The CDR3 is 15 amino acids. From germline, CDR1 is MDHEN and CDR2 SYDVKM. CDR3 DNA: TGTGCCAGCAGTTTAGGGGGCGCCTCGGGAAACACCATATATTTT. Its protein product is CASSLGGASGNTIYF.

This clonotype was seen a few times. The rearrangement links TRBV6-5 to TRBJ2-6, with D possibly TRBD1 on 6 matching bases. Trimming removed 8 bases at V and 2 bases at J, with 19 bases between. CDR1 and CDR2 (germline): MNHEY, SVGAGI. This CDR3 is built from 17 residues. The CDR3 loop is CASAITFRGPGANVLTF. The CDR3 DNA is TGTGCCAGCGCGATAACATTCAGGGGCCCTGGGGCCAACGTCCTGACTTTC.

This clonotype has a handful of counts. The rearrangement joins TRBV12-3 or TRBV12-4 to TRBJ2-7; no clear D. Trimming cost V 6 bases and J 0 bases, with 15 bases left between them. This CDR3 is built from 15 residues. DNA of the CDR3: TGTGCCAGCAGCCCCGGGCCCTCAAGCTCCTACGAGCAGTACTTC. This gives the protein CASSPGPSSSYEQYF.

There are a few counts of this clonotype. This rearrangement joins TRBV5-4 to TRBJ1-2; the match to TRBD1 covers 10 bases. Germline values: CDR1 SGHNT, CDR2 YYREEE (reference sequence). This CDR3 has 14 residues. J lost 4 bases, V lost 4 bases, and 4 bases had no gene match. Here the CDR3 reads CASSATGGGYGYTF. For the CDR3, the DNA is TGTGCCAGCAGCGCGACAGGGGGCGGCTATGGCTACACCTTC.

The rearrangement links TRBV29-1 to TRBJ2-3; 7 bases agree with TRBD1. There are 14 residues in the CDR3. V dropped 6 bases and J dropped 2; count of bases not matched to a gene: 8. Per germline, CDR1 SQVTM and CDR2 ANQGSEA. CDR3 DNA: TGCAGCGTAGCCGACAGGGATTACACAGATACGCAGTATTTT. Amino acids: CSVADRDYTDTQYF.

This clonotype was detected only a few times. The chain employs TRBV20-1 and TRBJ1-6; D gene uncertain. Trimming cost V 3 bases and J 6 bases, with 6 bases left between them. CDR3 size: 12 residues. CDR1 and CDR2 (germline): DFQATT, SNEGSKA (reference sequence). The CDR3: CSASTVNSPLHF. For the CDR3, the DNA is TGCAGTGCTAGCACTGTTAATTCACCCCTCCACTTT.

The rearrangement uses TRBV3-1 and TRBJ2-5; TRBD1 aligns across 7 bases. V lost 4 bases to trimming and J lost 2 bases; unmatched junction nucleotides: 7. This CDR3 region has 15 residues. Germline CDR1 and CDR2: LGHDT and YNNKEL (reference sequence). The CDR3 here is CASSPRDRIQETQYF. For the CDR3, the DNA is TGTGCCAGCAGCCCCCGGGACAGAATTCAAGAGACCCAGTACTTC.

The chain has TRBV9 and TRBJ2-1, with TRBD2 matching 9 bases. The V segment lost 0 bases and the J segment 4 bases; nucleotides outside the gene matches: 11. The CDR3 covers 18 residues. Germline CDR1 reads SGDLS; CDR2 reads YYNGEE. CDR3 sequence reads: CASSVVGSAGGGYNEQFF. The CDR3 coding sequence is TGTGCCAGCAGCGTAGTGGGTTCAGCGGGGGGTGGATACAATGAGCAGTTCTTC.

The CDR3 reads CASGSGPGNDEQFF. The CDR3 bases are TGCGCCAGTGGGTCCGGTCCAGGGAATGATGAGCAGTTCTTC. This rearrangement joins TRBV5-1 to TRBJ2-1; D perhaps matches TRBD1 (5 bases). The CDR3 length is 14 residues. V gave up 8 bases and J gave up 8 bases, with 20 bases separating them. Germline V gene sequence: CDR1 SGHRS, CDR2 YFSETQ.

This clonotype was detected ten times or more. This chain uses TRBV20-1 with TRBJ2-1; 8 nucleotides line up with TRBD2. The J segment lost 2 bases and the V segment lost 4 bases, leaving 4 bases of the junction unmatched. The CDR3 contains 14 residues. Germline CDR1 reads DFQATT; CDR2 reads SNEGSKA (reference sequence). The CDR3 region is CSAKSGGPYNEQFF. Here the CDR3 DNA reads TGCAGTGCTAAATCGGGGGGGCCCTACAATGAGCAGTTCTTC.

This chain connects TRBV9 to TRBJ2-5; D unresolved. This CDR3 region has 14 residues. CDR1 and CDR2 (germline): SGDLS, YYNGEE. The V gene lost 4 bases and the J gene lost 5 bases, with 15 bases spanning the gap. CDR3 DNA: TGTGCCAGCAGCCCCAGTCCGGGCCGGGAGACCCAGTACTTC. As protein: CASSPSPGRETQYF.

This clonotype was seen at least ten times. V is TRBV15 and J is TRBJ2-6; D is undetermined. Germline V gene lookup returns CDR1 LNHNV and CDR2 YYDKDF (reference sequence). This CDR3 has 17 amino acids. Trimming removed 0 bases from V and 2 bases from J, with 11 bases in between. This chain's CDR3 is CATSRDIGLAGANVLTF. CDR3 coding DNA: TGTGCCACCAGCAGAGATATAGGTCTGGCTGGGGCCAACGTCCTGACTTTC. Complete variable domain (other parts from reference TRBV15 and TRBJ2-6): DAMVIQNPRYQVTQFGKPVTLSCSQTLNHNVMYWYQQKSSQAPKLLFHYYDKDFNNEADTPDNFQSRRPNTSFCFLDIRSPGLGDTAMYLCATSRDIGLAGANVLTFGAGSRLTVL.

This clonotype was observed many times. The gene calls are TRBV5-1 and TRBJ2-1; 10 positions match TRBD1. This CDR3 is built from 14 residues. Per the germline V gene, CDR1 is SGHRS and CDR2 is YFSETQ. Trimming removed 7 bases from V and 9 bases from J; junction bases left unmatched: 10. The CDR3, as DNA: TGCGCCAGCGGATGGACAGGGGGTTCTGGTGAGCAGTTCTTC. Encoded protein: CASGWTGGSGEQFF.

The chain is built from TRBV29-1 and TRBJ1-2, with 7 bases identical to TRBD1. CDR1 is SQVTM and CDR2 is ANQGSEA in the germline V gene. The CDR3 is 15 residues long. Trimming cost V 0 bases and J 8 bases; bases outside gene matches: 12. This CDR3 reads CSVEDAYRGSGGYTF. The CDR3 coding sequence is TGCAGCGTTGAAGATGCCTACAGGGGATCGGGCGGCTACACCTTC.

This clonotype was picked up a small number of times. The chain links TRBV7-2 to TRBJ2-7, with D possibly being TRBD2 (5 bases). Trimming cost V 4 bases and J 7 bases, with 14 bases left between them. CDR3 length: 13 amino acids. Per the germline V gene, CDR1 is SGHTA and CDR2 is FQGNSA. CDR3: CASSSRRGSEQYV. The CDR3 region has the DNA TGTGCCAGCAGCTCGCGTCGGGGAAGTGAGCAGTACGTC.

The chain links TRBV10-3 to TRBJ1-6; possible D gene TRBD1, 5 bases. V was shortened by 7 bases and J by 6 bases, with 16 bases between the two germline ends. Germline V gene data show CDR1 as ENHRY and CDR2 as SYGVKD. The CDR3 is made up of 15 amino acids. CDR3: CAITEPGSGNSPLHF. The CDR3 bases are TGTGCCATCACTGAACCAGGGTCCGGTAATTCACCCCTCCACTTT.